This T cell receptor (beta chain) was retrieved from a study of Ad26.COV2.S vaccination and SARS-CoV-2 variants. Details on this clone: Its antigen is still unknown.

Whole-study results and caveats: An underestimation of total T cell responses may have resulted from the TCR breadth and depth analyses.

Generated by immunoSEQ multiplex PCR, the TCRdb table keeps only in-frame clones and is missing some. The table has roughly 400,000 clones, roughly 90% seen once. The germline V gene has CDR1 SGDLS and CDR2 YYNGEE. Trimming took off 0 bases at V and 0 bases at J, with 10 bases between the two ends. The CDR3 covers 16 residues. Sample treatment: about 20 received Ad26.COV2.S at low or high dose, single or two shots; about 5 received placebo; per-sample allocation not given. Samples came from day 63 after the first vaccine or placebo injection. The sequence was collected from a person between 18 and 65 years old who received the Ad26.COV2.S COVID-19 vaccine or a placebo. The V call is TRBV9, the J call TRBJ1-5; D is uncertain. Here the sequenced sample was peripheral blood, taken in a trial of Ad26.COV2.S vaccine versus placebo. Written as DNA, the CDR3 is TGTGCCAGCAGCGTAGTGGGGTCTTATAGCAATCAGCCCCAGCATTTT. It yields the protein CASSVVGSYSNQPQHF.